Listed below are T cell receptor beta chains from one sample, sequenced in a study of blood T cell repertoires in COVID-19. Sequenced by immunoSEQ multiplex PCR; TCRdb stores in-frame clones only, minus some. The table has about 370,000 clones, about 89% seen once. The sequenced material came from peripheral blood. These receptors all stem from a woman aged 25 to 39 with COVID-19, enrolled during active disease. CDR3s include the opening cysteine and the closing phenylalanine or tryptophan.

v_call cdr3_aa
TRBV5-1 CASSLGDRQETQYF
TRBV7-6 CASSPRTAGNEQFF
TRBV10-2 CASSELYEQYF
TRBV25-1 CASSEVQGTQYF
TRBV13 CASSIEAPASGRYNEQFF
TRBV4-2 CASSPRRTGELFF
TRBV5-1 CASSVQGFNGDTQYF
TRBV24-1 CATSEWTVPYEQYF
TRBV29-1 CSVLSPSTDTQYF
TRBV10-3 CAISESAGDTNTEAFF